These 28 T cell receptor beta chains came from one sample sequenced in a study of blood T cell repertoires in COVID-19. Produced via immunoSEQ multiplex PCR; TCRdb's table is partial and in-frame only. Counted here are over 50,000 clones, around 90% occurring once; the ten biggest clones make up less than 5.5%. The source material was peripheral blood. The receptors shown here come from a human donor in a cohort sampled during active COVID-19.

The chain couples TRBV28 to TRBJ2-5, with 14 bases identical to TRBD2. CDR3 length: 17 residues. V shed 6 bases, J shed 5 bases, and the junction held 11 bases outside the gene matches. CDR1 and CDR2 from the germline V gene are MDHEN and SYDVKM. CDR3 loop: CASSITGTSGSLETQYF. The DNA of the CDR3 is TGTGCCAGCAGCATAACGGGGACTAGCGGGAGTCTGGAGACCCAGTACTTC.

The V and J genes are TRBV18 and TRBJ1-2; 7 positions agree with TRBD1. The CDR3 is made up of 16 amino acids. Trimming cost V 0 bases and J 3 bases; bases outside gene matches: 7. Germline V CDR1 and CDR2: KGHSH, LQKENI. CDR3: CASSPPPSTGYYGYTF. CDR3 sequence (DNA): TGTGCCAGCTCACCACCCCCCTCGACAGGGTACTATGGCTACACCTTC.

This chain uses TRBV12-3 or TRBV12-4 with TRBJ2-5; TRBD2 might be the D (7 bases). The CDR3 has 13 amino acids. The CDR3 spells CPKGGALVETQYF. The CDR3 nucleotides are TGTCCAAAAGGGGGGGCGTTAGTCGAGACCCAGTACTTC.

The J gene is TRBJ1-4, the V gene TRBV4-1; D is unresolved. CDR1 and CDR2 (germline): MGHRA, YSYEKL. Between the trimmed V and J ends, which lost 2 bases and 4 bases, there was a span of 17 bases. This CDR3 spans 17 amino acids. CDR3 region: CASSQTRGGGSNEKLFF. The CDR3 bases are TGCGCCAGCAGCCAAACCCGAGGCGGCGGGAGTAATGAAAAACTGTTTTTT.

This chain links TRBV6-4 with TRBJ2-1; possibly TRBD1 for D (6 bases). This CDR3 is built from 15 residues. V was cut by 6 bases and J by 2 bases, with 14 bases left in between. Germline CDR1 reads MRHNA; CDR2 reads SNTAGT. For the CDR3, the DNA is TGTGCCAGCAGCCCTGAACAGGGACCCTACAATGAGCAGTTCTTC. It is translated as CASSPEQGPYNEQFF.

The chain employs TRBV7-9 and TRBJ1-5; D unclear. CDR3 size: 14 residues. V was trimmed by 5 bases and J by 4 bases, leaving 12 bases between them. In germline, CDR1 is SEHNR, CDR2 FQNEAQ (reference sequence). CDR3 nucleotide sequence: TGTGCCAGCAGCACCGGACTAACAAATCAGCCCCAGCATTTT. Translated: CASSTGLTNQPQHF.

For the CDR3, the DNA is TGTGCCAGCAGCTTAGAAGGGACAGGAATCCGAAACTATGGCTACACCTTC. Its translation: CASSLEGTGIRNYGYTF. The chain combines TRBV7-2 with TRBJ1-2; 8 positions agree with TRBD1. The length of the CDR3 is 17 residues. Germline V gene data show CDR1 as SGHTA and CDR2 as FQGNSA. Trimming removed 1 base from V and 2 bases from J; junction bases left unmatched: 9.

The rearrangement joins TRBV19 to TRBJ2-1, with a weak D call TRBD1 (5 bases). This CDR3 spans 13 amino acids. Germline V gene data show CDR1 as LNHDA and CDR2 as SQIVND (reference sequence). The ends were cut back, 5 bases at V and 9 bases at J, with 14 bases in the middle. The CDR3 region is CASSSQGLGEQFF. The DNA for the CDR3 is TGTGCCAGTAGTTCCCAGGGATTAGGTGAGCAGTTCTTC.

The genes are TRBV29-1 and TRBJ1-2, with D unclear. V was pared by 4 bases and J by 0 bases, with 15 bases between. CDR1 is SQVTM, CDR2 ANQGSEA, per germline. The CDR3 is 15 amino acids. The CDR3 reads CSVVPPAGANYGYTF. Here the CDR3 DNA reads TGCAGCGTTGTCCCGCCTGCAGGTGCTAACTATGGCTACACCTTC.

This clone turned up a few times. The chain recombines TRBV7-2 with TRBJ2-2, with 7 bases matching TRBD1. Per the germline V gene, CDR1 is SGHTA and CDR2 is FQGNSA. J lost 7 bases, V lost 5 bases, and 10 bases had no gene match. This CDR3 comprises 15 residues. The CDR3 nucleotides read TGTGCCAGCAGCACCGCCACAGGGGATATCGGGGAGCTGTTTTTT. As protein: CASSTATGDIGELFF.

The chain couples TRBV2 to TRBJ1-6, with 9 bases that match TRBD1. V lost 3 bases, J lost 10 bases, and 4 bases stayed unmatched. This CDR3 contains 14 residues. In germline, CDR1 is SNHLY, CDR2 FYNNEI. The CDR3 is CASSDPGQGSPLHF. For the CDR3, the DNA is TGTGCCAGCAGTGACCCGGGACAGGGATCACCCCTCCACTTT.

The chain couples TRBV6-6 to TRBJ1-2; 7 bases map to TRBD1. Germline CDR1 reads MNHNY; CDR2 reads SVGAGI (reference sequence). The CDR3 has 14 residues. The ends lost 2 bases at V and 8 bases at J; junction bases unmatched: 8. The DNA of the CDR3 is TGTGCCAGCAGTTACACAGACAGGGTAAACGGCTACACCTTC. Translation: CASSYTDRVNGYTF.

The genes are TRBV7-9 and TRBJ1-6; D is unclear. Germline V gene data show CDR1 as SEHNR and CDR2 as FQNEAQ (reference sequence). Trimming stripped 1 base from V and 12 bases from J, with 10 bases between. The CDR3 sequence is 13 residues long. The CDR3 protein is CASSLVGRQPLHF. DNA for the CDR3: TGTGCCAGCAGCTTAGTCGGCAGGCAACCCCTCCACTTT.

J is TRBJ2-3 and V is TRBV2, with unresolved D. Looked up from germline, CDR1 is SNHLY and CDR2 is FYNNEI. The CDR3 totals 13 residues. The V end was cut by 2 bases, the J end by 3 bases, with 6 bases between. CDR3 loop: CASSERRTDTQYF. The CDR3 DNA reads TGTGCCAGCAGTGAAAGGAGAACAGATACGCAGTATTTT.

This CDR3 reads CAWRGTGFKEAFF. In DNA, the CDR3 is TGTGCCTGGAGAGGGACTGGGTTTAAAGAAGCTTTCTTT. The V and J genes are TRBV30 and TRBJ1-1; the D gene is possibly TRBD1 (5 bases). Trimming took 3 bases from V and 8 from J, leaving 16 bases between them. The CDR3 loop spans 13 amino acids. Germline V lookup: CDR1 GTSNPN, CDR2 SVGIG (reference sequence).

The chain joins TRBV2 to TRBJ2-1; tentatively, D is TRBD2 (7 bases). This CDR3 is 14 amino acids long. V was pared by 8 bases and J by 3 bases, with 14 bases between. Germline CDR1 reads SNHLY; CDR2 reads FYNNEI. The CDR3 nucleotides are TGTGCCAGCTGCGGGGGCGCGGGCTACAATGAGCAGTTCTTC. Translating gives CASCGGAGYNEQFF.

This chain links TRBV18 with TRBJ2-6; TRBD2 matches 7 bases. The CDR3 has 16 residues. Germline V gene data show CDR1 as KGHSH and CDR2 as LQKENI. Trimming at V came to 0 bases and at J to 2 bases, leaving 1 base not matched to a gene. CDR3 DNA: TGTGCCAGCTCACCACCGGGGGGGGCTGGGGCCAACGTCCTGACTTTC. It yields the protein CASSPPGGAGANVLTF.

The CDR3 spells CASREDRGISYNSPLHF. In nucleotides, the CDR3 is TGCGCCAGCAGGGAGGACAGGGGGATCTCCTATAATTCACCCCTCCACTTT. The chain employs TRBV10-1 and TRBJ1-6, with 10 bases identical to TRBD1. This CDR3 region has 17 residues. The germline gives CDR1 WNHNN, CDR2 SYGVQD (reference sequence). J was trimmed by 0 bases and V by 6 bases; bases with no gene match: 5.

The chain recombines TRBV5-1 with TRBJ2-1; 10 bases line up with TRBD1. Germline CDR1 is SGHRS and CDR2 is YFSETQ. The V segment lost 5 bases and the J segment 4 bases; nucleotides outside the gene matches: 6. This CDR3 is 15 amino acids long. CDR3 sequence (DNA): TGCGCCAGCAGGAAAGGACAGGGGGATTACAATGAGCAGTTCTTC. Translating it yields CASRKGQGDYNEQFF. Combining the CDR3 with reference TRBV5-1 and TRBJ2-1 gives the whole variable domain KAGVTQTPRYLIKTRGQQVTLSCSPISGHRSVSWYQQTPGQGLQFLFEYFSETQRNKGNFPGRFSGRQFSNSRSEMNVSTLELGDSALYLCASRKGQGDYNEQFFGPGTRLTVL.

This clone was recorded a few times. The chain carries TRBV28 and TRBJ1-5; 7 bases align to TRBD1. The CDR3 is 15 residues long. Germline CDR1 is MDHEN and CDR2 is SYDVKM. With 2 bases clipped from V and 7 bases from J, the junction kept 8 bases outside the gene matches. The CDR3 protein is CASSLLQGERQPQHF. The CDR3 bases are TGTGCCAGCAGTTTACTGCAGGGGGAAAGGCAGCCCCAGCATTTT.

V and J are TRBV7-9 and TRBJ1-5; maybe TRBD1 (6 bases). V lost 1 base and J lost 6, with 10 bases in between. The germline V gene encodes CDR1 SEHNR and CDR2 FQNEAQ (reference sequence). The CDR3 is made up of 14 amino acids. The CDR3 loop reads CASSLEGDRQPQHF. The CDR3 DNA reads TGTGCCAGCAGCTTAGAGGGGGACCGTCAGCCCCAGCATTTT.

This clone was recorded only once. The gene calls are TRBV2 and TRBJ2-5; TRBD2 matches at 11 bases. Germline V gene sequence: CDR1 SNHLY, CDR2 FYNNEI. This CDR3 spans 18 amino acids. V lost 3 bases, J lost 5 bases, and 14 bases stayed unmatched. The DNA of the CDR3 is TGTGCCAGCAGTGAGGGGAGGCTAGCGGGAGGAGTTGGCGAGACCCAGTACTTC. This translates into CASSEGRLAGGVGETQYF.

This clone appeared a single time. The rearrangement joins TRBV7-2 to TRBJ1-6, with D unclear. Germline values: CDR1 SGHTA, CDR2 FQGNSA. V lost 3 bases and J lost 0, with 6 bases in between. The CDR3 runs 15 residues. CDR3 DNA: TGTGCCAGCAGCTTCTCGAGCTCCTATAATTCACCCCTCCACTTT. Translation: CASSFSSSYNSPLHF.

This chain links TRBV6-5 with TRBJ2-7; possible D gene TRBD2, 5 bases. Trimming removed 7 bases at V and 0 bases at J, with 13 bases between. Germline V gene sequence: CDR1 MNHEY, CDR2 SVGAGI. The CDR3 has 14 amino acids. Written as DNA, the CDR3 is TGTGCCAGCAAGGGCGGGCTTAGCTCCTACGAGCAGTACTTC. Its protein product is CASKGGLSSYEQYF.

V and J are TRBV4-1 and TRBJ1-4; TRBD1 aligns across 8 bases. The CDR3 length is 15 residues. Germline CDR1 MGHRA, CDR2 YSYEKL. V lost 5 bases to trimming and J lost 7 bases; unmatched junction nucleotides: 9. The CDR3 loop reads CASSFTQGAREKLFF. The CDR3 bases are TGCGCCAGCAGCTTTACTCAGGGGGCTCGTGAAAAACTGTTTTTT.

The chain carries TRBV18 and TRBJ2-1; perhaps TRBD1 as D (5 bases). This CDR3 contains 19 residues. V was shortened by 1 base and J by 3 bases, with 22 bases between the two germline ends. Germline V gene sequence: CDR1 KGHSH, CDR2 LQKENI. Written as DNA, the CDR3 is TGTGCCAGCTCACCACGGGAAGTCTTGGGGCAGGGTTTCTACAATGAGCAGTTCTTC. Translated, it gives CASSPREVLGQGFYNEQFF.

This sequence joins TRBV6-5 and TRBJ2-5; weak D call: TRBD2 (5 bases). The CDR3 is made up of 14 amino acids. The germline gives CDR1 MNHEY, CDR2 SVGAGI. Trimming removed 6 bases from V and 5 bases from J, with 16 bases in between. This CDR3 reads CASSRQSSMETQYF. CDR3 DNA: TGTGCCAGCAGCCGACAATCTAGCATGGAGACCCAGTACTTC.

The chain combines TRBV21-1 with TRBJ2-5; the DNA was not used to check the table's D call, TRBD2. TRBV21-1 is deemed a pseudogene. The CDR3 loop spans 14 amino acids. CDR3 in amino acids: CASSKVGREETQYF. As DNA, the CDR3 is TGTGCCAGCAGCAAAGTGGGTCGGGAGGAGACCCAGTACTTC.